Each of the 17 T cell receptor beta chains below was sequenced from the same sample in a study of blood T cells in healthy people across ages (dated by TCRdb to about 2015). Library generation was performed with 5' RACE. A second PCR of about 7 to 12 cycles was run with a J-beta primer mix and a sample-barcoded 5' primer. The raw public data were reprocessed by TCRdb itself: fastp quality trimming at Q25, MiXCR clonotype calling, in-frame beta chains only. Under each unique CDR3 protein, matching rows form one entry showing the most common genes and DNA. Across this sample there are around 1,800,000 distinct CDR3 sequences, with 30% to 40% seen only once. The ten largest clonotypes hold roughly 24% of the sample. What was sequenced was blood. Receptors were obtained from a human donor in good health.

This chain links TRBV12-3 or TRBV12-4 with TRBJ1-2, with 10 bases matching TRBD1. J lost 6 bases, V lost 5 bases, and 12 bases had no gene match. This CDR3 spans 16 amino acids. CDR3 nucleotide sequence: TGTGCCAGCAGTCGCCCGGGACAGGGGTCGAATGATGGCTACACCTTC. This codes for CASSRPGQGSNDGYTF.

About this clonotype: One base away lies a much larger clone, so this may be a sequencing read error. The V and J genes are TRBV29-1 and TRBJ2-3; TRBD2 is a possible D gene (7 bases). The length of the CDR3 is 15 residues. The germline CDR1 and CDR2 sequences are SQVTM and ANQGSEA. CDR3 residues: CSVVGGALSTDTQDF. For the CDR3, the DNA is TGCAGCGTTGTTGGGGGGGCCCTTAGCACAGATACGCAGGATTTT.

V is TRBV28 and J is TRBJ2-5; possible D gene TRBD1, 6 bases. Germline V lookup: CDR1 MDHEN, CDR2 SYDVKM. V gave up 8 bases and J gave up 0 bases, with 16 bases separating them. This CDR3 has 15 amino acids. The CDR3 DNA reads as TGTGCCAGCCACCCAACAGGGCTAAACCAAGAGACCCAGTACTTC. Residues: CASHPTGLNQETQYF.

The chain joins TRBV18 to TRBJ1-2; D perhaps matches TRBD1 (5 bases). CDR1 and CDR2 (germline): KGHSH, LQKENI. The CDR3 covers 14 residues. The V end lost 6 bases, the J end lost 3 bases, and 14 bases lay between the germline ends. This CDR3 reads CASSVPGQYYGYTF. The CDR3, as DNA: TGTGCCAGCTCCGTTCCGGGGCAGTACTATGGCTACACCTTC.

J is TRBJ1-5 and V is TRBV6-2 or TRBV6-3, with D unclear. CDR3 length equals 15 residues. V lost 6 bases and J 1 base, leaving 13 bases between the germline ends. CDR1 and CDR2 (germline): MNHEY, SVGEGT. The chain's CDR3 is CASSRRVHSNQPQHF. DNA of the CDR3: TGTGCCAGCAGCAGGAGGGTTCACAGCAATCAGCCCCAGCATTTT.

A remark on this clonotype: Mismatch with germline at one junction end may stem from a read error. This chain connects TRBV5-1 to TRBJ2-3, with D unresolved. The CDR3 consists of 15 residues. Germline V gives CDR1 SGHRS, CDR2 YFSETQ. CDR3 loop: CANSLPASRSDTQYF. CDR3 nucleotides: TGCGCCAACAGCTTGCCGGCTTCTAGGTCGGATACGCAGTATTTT.

This rearrangement joins TRBV20-1 to TRBJ1-4; a possible D gene is TRBD1 (5 bases). Trimming stripped 3 bases from V and 6 bases from J, with 14 bases between. This CDR3 spans 14 amino acids. Germline-derived CDR1 and CDR2 are DFQATT and SNEGSKA (reference sequence). CDR3 DNA: TGCAGTGCTAGTATGGGGGAATGGGATGAAAAACTGTTTTTT. Translating gives CSASMGEWDEKLFF.

This clonotype occurred a few times. The rearrangement uses TRBV20-1 and TRBJ1-4, with D possibly TRBD1 on 5 matching bases. Germline V gives CDR1 DFQATT, CDR2 SNEGSKA (reference sequence). The CDR3 has 15 residues. V was trimmed by 2 bases and J by 2 bases, leaving 12 bases between them. The CDR3 bases are TGCAGTGCTAGAATGGGGGTCGCTACTAATGAAAAACTGTTTTTT. Amino acids: CSARMGVATNEKLFF.

This chain links TRBV7-9 with TRBJ1-6; D not resolved. The CDR3 has 13 amino acids. Trimming removed 5 bases at V and 15 bases at J, with 17 bases between. Germline V gives CDR1 SEHNR, CDR2 FQNEAQ (reference sequence). DNA for the CDR3: TGTGCCAGCAGCCTGTCGCGTGGGTTTCACCTCCACTTT. It codes for CASSLSRGFHLHF.

This clonotype was seen only a few times. An end of the junction does not agree with germline; a read error may underlie this. The J gene is TRBJ1-2, the V gene TRBV7-2, with a possible D match to TRBD1 (6 bases). Germline V CDR1 and CDR2: SGHTA, FQGNSA. The CDR3 loop spans 14 amino acids. The chain's CDR3 is CASSVRSGDYGCTF. DNA for the CDR3: TGTGCCAGCAGCGTCAGGTCAGGGGACTATGGCTGCACCTTC.

This clonotype appeared a few times. The chain links TRBV6-2 or TRBV6-3 to TRBJ2-7, with 8 positions matching TRBD1. V was clipped by 5 bases and J by 6 bases; unmatched bases: 9. This CDR3 region has 14 residues. Germline V lookup: CDR1 MNHEY, CDR2 SVGEGT. CDR3 coding DNA: TGTGCCAGCAGTCATGGCGGACAGGGCGGCGAGCAGTACTTC. Protein sequence: CASSHGGQGGEQYF.

The chain uses TRBV12-3 or TRBV12-4 and TRBJ1-5, with D hard to call. CDR3 length equals 15 residues. Trimming took 5 bases from V and 0 from J, leaving 11 bases between them. The CDR3 loop reads CASSPRRDSNQPQHF. CDR3 nucleotides: TGTGCCAGCAGTCCCCGTAGGGATAGCAATCAGCCCCAGCATTTT.

The chain has TRBV5-6 and TRBJ2-7; tentatively, D is TRBD1 (5 bases). V shed 2 bases and J shed 6 bases, with 9 bases lying between them. Per germline, CDR1 SGHDT and CDR2 YYEEEE. CDR3 length: 12 amino acids. CDR3 nucleotides: TGTGCCAGCAGCTTCGGACACCCCGAGCAGTACTTC. Translation: CASSFGHPEQYF.

The chain uses TRBV4-1 and TRBJ1-5; possible D gene TRBD1, 6 bases. The V gene's germline CDR1 is MGHRA and CDR2 YSYEKL. Trimming cost V 3 bases and J 7 bases, with 13 bases left between them. The CDR3 consists of 14 residues. CDR3 in DNA: TGCGCCAGCAGCCAGTGGGGGGGGCCACAGCCCCAGCATTTT. It yields the protein CASSQWGGPQPQHF.

A few counts support this clonotype. J is TRBJ2-5 and V is TRBV20-1; D unresolved. The end of the DNA is better explained by TRBJ2-7, so the J call may be wrong. Germline loops: CDR1 DFQATT, CDR2 SNEGSKA (reference sequence). The CDR3 spans 13 residues. This CDR3 is CSVETTQTYEQYF. In DNA form, the CDR3 reads TGCAGTGTCGAAACTACCCAGACCTACGAGCAGTACTTC.

This chain connects TRBV3-1 to TRBJ2-7; no clear D gene. The DNA end is more similar to TRBJ2-5, so the J call may be wrong. CDR1 and CDR2 (germline): LGHDT, YNNKEL (reference sequence). The CDR3 sequence is 13 residues long. Written as DNA, the CDR3 is TGTGCCAGCAGCCAACAGACCAGGGAGACCCAGTACTTC. It specifies CASSQQTRETQYF.

The gene calls are TRBV15 and TRBJ2-3; D is possibly TRBD2 (5 bases). This CDR3 contains 17 residues. The V end was cut by 1 base, the J end by 2 bases, with 16 bases between. The germline gives CDR1 LNHNV, CDR2 YYDKDF (reference sequence). CDR3 coding DNA: TGTGCCACCAGCAGAGCACGGGAAATTGATCCCACAGATACGCAGTATTTT. Translating it yields CATSRAREIDPTDTQYF.